This T cell receptor (beta chain) came from a study of cytomegalovirus exposure and HLA in healthy donors. Study information: Unique TCR beta sequences numbering some 120 million came from 150 million to 200 million T cells in an earlier analysis. The study's findings and limits: Only CMV serostatus was available as immune exposure information. A list of approximately 150 TCR beta chains associated with cytomegalovirus was given. In a later analysis, an Asian-associated ancestry cluster reportedly showed fewer N-insertions than the roughly 730-donor mean.

A multiplex PCR was run with 60 Vbeta primers and 13 Jbeta primers. Repertoires were generated with immunoSEQ multiplex PCR, while TCRdb's copy carries only in-frame clones and drops some. The sample records 170,000 or so clones, 75% to 85% being singletons. Notes on this clone: As yet, its antigen is unknown.

There are 16 residues in the CDR3. The germline V gene has CDR1 LGHNA and CDR2 YNFKEQ. V lost 4 bases and J lost 6; bases outside the gene matches: 6. The sample comprised PBMCs. The gene calls are TRBV4-2 and TRBJ2-1, with 13 nucleotides matching TRBD2. This sequence originates from a woman in her twenties or thirties in good health and CMV-seropositive. CDR3 in DNA: TGTGCCAGCAGCCGGGGACTAGCGGGAAGTGTCAATGAGCAGTTCTTC. Translating it yields CASSRGLAGSVNEQFF.